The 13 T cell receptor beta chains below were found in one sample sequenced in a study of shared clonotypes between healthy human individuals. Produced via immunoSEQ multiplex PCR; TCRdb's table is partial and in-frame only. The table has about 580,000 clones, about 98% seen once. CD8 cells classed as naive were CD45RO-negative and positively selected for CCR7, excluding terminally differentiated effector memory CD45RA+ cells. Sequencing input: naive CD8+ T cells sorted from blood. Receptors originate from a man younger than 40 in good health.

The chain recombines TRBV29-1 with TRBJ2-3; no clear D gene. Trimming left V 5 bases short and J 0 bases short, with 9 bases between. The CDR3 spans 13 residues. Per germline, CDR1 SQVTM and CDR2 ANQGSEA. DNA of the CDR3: TGCAGCGTTAGTGTCGAGAGCACAGATACGCAGTATTTT. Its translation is CSVSVESTDTQYF.

CDR3 in amino acids: CASLGTGVMNTEAFF. CDR3 DNA sequence: TGTGCCAGTTTAGGGACTGGTGTAATGAACACTGAAGCTTTCTTT. The chain recombines TRBV19 with TRBJ1-1; the D gene is possibly TRBD1 (5 bases). This CDR3 is 15 amino acids long. V lost 8 bases, J lost 0 bases, and 16 bases lay in between. Germline loops: CDR1 LNHDA, CDR2 SQIVND (reference sequence).

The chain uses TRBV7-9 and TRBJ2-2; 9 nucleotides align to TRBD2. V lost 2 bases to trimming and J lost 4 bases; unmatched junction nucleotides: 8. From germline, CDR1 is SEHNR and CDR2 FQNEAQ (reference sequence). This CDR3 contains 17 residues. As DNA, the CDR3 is TGTGCCAGCAGCTTAAATTTCGCGGGAGGGCCCACCGGGGAGCTGTTTTTT. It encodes CASSLNFAGGPTGELFF.

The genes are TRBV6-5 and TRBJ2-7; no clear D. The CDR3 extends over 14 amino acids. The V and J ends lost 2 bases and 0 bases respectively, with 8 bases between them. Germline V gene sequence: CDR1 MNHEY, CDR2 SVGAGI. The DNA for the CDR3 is TGTGCCAGCAGTTACAACGTTTACTCCTACGAGCAGTACTTC. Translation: CASSYNVYSYEQYF.

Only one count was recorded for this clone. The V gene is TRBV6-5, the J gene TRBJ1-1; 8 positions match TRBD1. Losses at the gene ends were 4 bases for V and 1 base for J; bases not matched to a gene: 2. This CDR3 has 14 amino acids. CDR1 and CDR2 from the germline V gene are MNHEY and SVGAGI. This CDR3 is CASSSTGANTEAFF. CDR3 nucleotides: TGTGCCAGCAGTTCGACAGGGGCGAACACTGAAGCTTTCTTT.

The CDR3 sequence: CASSLEGFEQYF. CDR3 nucleotide sequence: TGCGCCAGCAGTCTGGAAGGGTTCGAGCAGTACTTC. J is TRBJ2-7 and V is TRBV5-1; D uncertain. The germline gives CDR1 SGHRS, CDR2 YFSETQ. The CDR3 contains 12 residues. With 5 bases removed from V and 6 bases from J, the gap between germline ends came to 12 bases.

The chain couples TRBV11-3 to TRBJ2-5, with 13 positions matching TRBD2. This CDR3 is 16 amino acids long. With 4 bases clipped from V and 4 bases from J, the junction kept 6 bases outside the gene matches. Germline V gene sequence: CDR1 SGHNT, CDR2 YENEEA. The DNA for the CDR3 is TGTGCCAGCAGCTCGAGGACTAGCGGGAGTCGAGAGACCCAGTACTTC. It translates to CASSSRTSGSRETQYF.

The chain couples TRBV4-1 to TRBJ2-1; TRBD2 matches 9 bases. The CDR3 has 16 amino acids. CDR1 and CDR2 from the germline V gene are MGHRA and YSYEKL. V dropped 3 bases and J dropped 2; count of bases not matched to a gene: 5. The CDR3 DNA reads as TGCGCCAGCAGCCATTCGGGGACTAGCCCCTACAATGAGCAGTTCTTC. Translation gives CASSHSGTSPYNEQFF.

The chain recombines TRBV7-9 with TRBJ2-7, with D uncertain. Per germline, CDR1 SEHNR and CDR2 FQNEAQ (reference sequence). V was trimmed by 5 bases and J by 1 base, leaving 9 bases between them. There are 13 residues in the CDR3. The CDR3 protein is CASSAPSSYEQYF. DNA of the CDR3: TGTGCCAGCAGCGCCCCATCTTCCTACGAGCAGTACTTC.

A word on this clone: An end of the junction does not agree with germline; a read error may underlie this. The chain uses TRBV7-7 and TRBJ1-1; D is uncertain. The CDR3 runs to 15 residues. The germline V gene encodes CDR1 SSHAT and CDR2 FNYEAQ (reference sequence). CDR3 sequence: CASSSGKKHDTEAFF. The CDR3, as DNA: TGTGCTAGCAGCTCCGGTAAGAAGCACGACACTGAAGCTTTCTTT.

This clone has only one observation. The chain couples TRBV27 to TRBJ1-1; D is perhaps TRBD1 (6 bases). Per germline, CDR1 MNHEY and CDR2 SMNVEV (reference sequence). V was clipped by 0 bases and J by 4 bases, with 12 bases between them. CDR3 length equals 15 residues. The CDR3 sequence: CASSLSNGGGTEAFF. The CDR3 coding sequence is TGTGCCAGCAGTTTATCGAATGGAGGGGGCACTGAAGCTTTCTTT.

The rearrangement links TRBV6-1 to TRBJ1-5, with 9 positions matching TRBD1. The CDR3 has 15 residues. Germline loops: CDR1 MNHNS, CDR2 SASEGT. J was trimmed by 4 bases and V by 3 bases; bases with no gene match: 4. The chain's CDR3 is CASSDHRGQNQPQHF. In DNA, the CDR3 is TGTGCCAGCAGTGACCACAGGGGGCAGAATCAGCCCCAGCATTTT.

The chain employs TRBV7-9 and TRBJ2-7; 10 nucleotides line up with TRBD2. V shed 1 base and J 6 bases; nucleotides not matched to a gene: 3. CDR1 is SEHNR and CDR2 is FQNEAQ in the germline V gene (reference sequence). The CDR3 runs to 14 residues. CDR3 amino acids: CASSLGLAGAEQYF. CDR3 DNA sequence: TGTGCCAGCAGCTTAGGGCTAGCGGGAGCCGAGCAGTACTTC.